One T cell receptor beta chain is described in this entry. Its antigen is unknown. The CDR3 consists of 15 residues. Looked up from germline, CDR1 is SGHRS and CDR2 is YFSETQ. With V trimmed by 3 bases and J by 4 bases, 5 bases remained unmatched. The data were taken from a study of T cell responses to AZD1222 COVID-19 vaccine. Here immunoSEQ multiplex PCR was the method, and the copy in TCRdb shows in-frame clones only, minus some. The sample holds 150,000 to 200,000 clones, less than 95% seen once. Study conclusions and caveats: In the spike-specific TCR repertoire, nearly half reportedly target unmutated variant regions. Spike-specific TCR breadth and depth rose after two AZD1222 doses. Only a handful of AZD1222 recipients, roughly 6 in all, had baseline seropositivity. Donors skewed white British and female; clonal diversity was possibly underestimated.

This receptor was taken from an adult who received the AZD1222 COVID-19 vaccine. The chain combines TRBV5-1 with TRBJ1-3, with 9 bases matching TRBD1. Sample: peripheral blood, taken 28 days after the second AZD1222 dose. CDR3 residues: CASSWTGESGNTIYF. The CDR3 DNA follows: TGCGCCAGCAGCTGGACAGGGGAGTCCGGAAACACCATATATTTT.